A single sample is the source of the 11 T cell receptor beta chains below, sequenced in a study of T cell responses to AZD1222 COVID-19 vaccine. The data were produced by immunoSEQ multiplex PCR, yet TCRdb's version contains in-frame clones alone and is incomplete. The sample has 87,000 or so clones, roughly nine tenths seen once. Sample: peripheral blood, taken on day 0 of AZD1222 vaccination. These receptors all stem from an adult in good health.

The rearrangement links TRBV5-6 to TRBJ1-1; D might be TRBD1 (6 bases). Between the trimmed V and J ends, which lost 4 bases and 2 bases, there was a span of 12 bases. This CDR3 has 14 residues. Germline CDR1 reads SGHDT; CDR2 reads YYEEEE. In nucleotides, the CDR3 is TGTGCCAGCAGCCGGACAGAATCCAACACTGAAGCTTTCTTT. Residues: CASSRTESNTEAFF.

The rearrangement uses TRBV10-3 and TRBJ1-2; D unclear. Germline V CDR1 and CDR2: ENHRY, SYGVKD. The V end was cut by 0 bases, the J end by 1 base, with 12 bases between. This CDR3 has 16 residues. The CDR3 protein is CAISESGQVLNYGYTF. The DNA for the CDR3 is TGTGCCATCAGTGAGTCAGGGCAGGTCCTTAACTATGGCTACACCTTC.

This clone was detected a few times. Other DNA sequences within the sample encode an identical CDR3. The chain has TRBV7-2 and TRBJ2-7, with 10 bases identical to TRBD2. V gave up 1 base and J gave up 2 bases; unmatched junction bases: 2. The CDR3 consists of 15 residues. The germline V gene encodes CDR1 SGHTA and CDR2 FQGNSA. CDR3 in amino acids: CASSLGSGGAYEQYF. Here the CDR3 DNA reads TGTGCCAGCAGCTTAGGAAGCGGGGGGGCCTACGAGCAGTACTTC.

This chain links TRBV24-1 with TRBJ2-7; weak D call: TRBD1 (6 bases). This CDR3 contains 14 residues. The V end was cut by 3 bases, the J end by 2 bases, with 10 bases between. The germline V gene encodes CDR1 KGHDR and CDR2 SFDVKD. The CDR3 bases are TGTGCCACCAGTGATACCAGGGGACCCTACGAGCAGTACTTC. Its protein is CATSDTRGPYEQYF.

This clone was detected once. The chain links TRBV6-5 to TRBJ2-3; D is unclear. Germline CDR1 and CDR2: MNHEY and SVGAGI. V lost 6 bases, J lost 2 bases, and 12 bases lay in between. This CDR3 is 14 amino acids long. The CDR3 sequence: CASSQDGHTDTQYF. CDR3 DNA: TGTGCCAGCAGCCAGGACGGCCACACAGATACGCAGTATTTT.

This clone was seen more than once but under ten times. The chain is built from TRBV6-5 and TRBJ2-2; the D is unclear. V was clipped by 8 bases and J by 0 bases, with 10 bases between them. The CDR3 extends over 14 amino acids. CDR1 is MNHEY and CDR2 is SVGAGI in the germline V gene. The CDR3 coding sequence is TGTGCCAGCCCTATGAGTCCGAACACCGGGGAGCTGTTTTTT. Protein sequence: CASPMSPNTGELFF.

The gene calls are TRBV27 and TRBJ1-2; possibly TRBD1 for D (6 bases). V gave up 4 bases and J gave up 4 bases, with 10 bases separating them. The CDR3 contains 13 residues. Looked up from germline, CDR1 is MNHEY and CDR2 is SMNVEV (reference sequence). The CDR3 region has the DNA TGTGCCAGCAGTTCGACAGGTTTCTATGGCTACACCTTC. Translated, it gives CASSSTGFYGYTF.

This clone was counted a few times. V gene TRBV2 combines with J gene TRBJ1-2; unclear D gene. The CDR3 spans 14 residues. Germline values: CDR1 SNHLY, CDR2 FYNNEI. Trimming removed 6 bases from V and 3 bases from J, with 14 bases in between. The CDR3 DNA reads TGTGCCAGCAGGCTGACGAGGCTAGACTATGGCTACACCTTC. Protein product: CASRLTRLDYGYTF.

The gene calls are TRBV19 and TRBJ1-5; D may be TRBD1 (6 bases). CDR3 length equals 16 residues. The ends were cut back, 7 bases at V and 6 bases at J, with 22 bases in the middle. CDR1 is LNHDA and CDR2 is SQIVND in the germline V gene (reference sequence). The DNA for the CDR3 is TGTGCCAGTACCGAGAGGGGGGGCGGGATGATTCAGCCCCAGCATTTT. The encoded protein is CASTERGGGMIQPQHF.

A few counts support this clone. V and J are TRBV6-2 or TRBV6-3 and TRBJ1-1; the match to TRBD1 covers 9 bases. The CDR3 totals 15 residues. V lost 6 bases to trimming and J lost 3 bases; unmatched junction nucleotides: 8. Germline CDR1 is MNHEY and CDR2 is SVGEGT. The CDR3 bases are TGTGCCAGCAGCTCTGCTGGACAGGGGCACACTGAAGCTTTCTTT. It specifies CASSSAGQGHTEAFF.

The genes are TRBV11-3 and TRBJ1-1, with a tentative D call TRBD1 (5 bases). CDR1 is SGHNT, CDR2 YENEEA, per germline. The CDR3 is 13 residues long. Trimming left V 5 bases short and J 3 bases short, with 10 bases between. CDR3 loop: CASSPGGDTEAFF. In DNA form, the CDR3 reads TGTGCCAGCAGCCCCGGAGGGGACACTGAAGCTTTCTTT.